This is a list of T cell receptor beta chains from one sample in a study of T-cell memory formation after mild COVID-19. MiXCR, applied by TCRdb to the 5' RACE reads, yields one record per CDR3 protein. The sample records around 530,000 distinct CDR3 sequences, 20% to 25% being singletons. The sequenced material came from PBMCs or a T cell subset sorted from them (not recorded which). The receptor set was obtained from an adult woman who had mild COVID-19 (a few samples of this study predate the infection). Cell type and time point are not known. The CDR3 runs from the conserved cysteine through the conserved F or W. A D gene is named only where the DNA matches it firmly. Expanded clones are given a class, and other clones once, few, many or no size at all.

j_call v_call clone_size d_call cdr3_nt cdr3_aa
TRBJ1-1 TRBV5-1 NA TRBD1 TGCGCCAGCAGCTTGGACGGCAGGGGGCGTGTGAACACTGAAGCTTTCTTT CASSLDGRGRVNTEAFF
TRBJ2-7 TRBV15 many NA TGTGCCACCAGCAGATCACTCTCCTACGAGCAGTACTTC CATSRSLSYEQYF
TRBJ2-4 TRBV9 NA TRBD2 TGTGCCAGCAGCCCAAGTGGCCTAGCGGGAGTGTCGTACTTC CASSPSGLAGVSYF
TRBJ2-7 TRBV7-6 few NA TGTGCCAGCAGCCCGAGGGAACTCCCCTACGAGCAGTACTTC CASSPRELPYEQYF
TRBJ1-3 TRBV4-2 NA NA TGTGCCAGCAGCCAAACATACACCATATATTTT CASSQTYTIYF
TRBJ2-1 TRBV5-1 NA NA TGCGCCAGCAGCTTGGCGACAGATAATGAGCAGTTCTTC CASSLATDNEQFF
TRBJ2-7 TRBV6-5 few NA TGTGCCACCAAACTATACGAGCAGTACTTC CATKLYEQYF
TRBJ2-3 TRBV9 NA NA TGTGCCAGCAGCCCTCCTGGGGGAGGGGGCTTCGATACGCAGTATTTT CASSPPGGGGFDTQYF
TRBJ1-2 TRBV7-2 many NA TGTGCCAGCAGCTTAGCGCAGGGTACCTATGGCTACACCTTC CASSLAQGTYGYTF
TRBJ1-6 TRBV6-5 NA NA TGTGCCAGCAGTTACTCGTATTCACCCCCTTGGAGTTCACCCCTCCACTTT CASSYSYSPPWSSPLHF
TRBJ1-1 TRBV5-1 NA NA TGCGCCAGCAGCTTGGGGGATTTCTCTGAAGCTTTCTTT CASSLGDFSEAFF
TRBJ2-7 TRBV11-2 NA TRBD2 TGTGCCACCCGGGGTAGCGGGGACGCGCAGTACTTC CATRGSGDAQYF
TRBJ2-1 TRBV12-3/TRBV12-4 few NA TGTGCCAGCAGCCCTCCGGGCCTGGCACGCGATGAGCAGTTCTTC CASSPPGLARDEQFF
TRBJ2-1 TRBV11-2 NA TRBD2 TGTGCCAGCAGCCCCGAGCGGCTAGCGGGGGCGGGTGAGCAGTTCTTC CASSPERLAGAGEQFF
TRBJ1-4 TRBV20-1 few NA TGCAGTGCTAGACGCAGGGCCGGAACTAATGAAAAACTGTTTTTT CSARRRAGTNEKLFF
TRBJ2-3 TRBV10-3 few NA TGTGCCATCAGTGAACTCGGCACAGATACGCAGTATTTT CAISELGTDTQYF
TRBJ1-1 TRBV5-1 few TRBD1 TGCGCCAGCAGCCCATCTAGGACAGGGGGCTTTACTGAAGCTTTCTTT CASSPSRTGGFTEAFF
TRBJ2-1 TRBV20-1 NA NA TGCAGTGCAATTGGGGCCCGCTCCTACAATGAGCAGTTCTTC CSAIGARSYNEQFF
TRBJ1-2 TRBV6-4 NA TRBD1 TGTGCCAGCAGTGAGACCGGACAGGGTCGCTACACCTTC CASSETGQGRYTF
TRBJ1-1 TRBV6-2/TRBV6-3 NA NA TGTGCCAGCAGGGCTACAGTGAACACTGAAGCTTTCTTT CASRATVNTEAFF
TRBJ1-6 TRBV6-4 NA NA TGTGCCAGCAGTGACTCAGACGGCCCCTCGGGGTCACCCCTCCACTTT CASSDSDGPSGSPLHF
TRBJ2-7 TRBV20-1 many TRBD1 TGCAGTGCTAGACCCCTAAGGACAGGAGATTCCTACGAGCAGTACTTC CSARPLRTGDSYEQYF
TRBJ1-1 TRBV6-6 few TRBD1 TGTGCCAGCAGCTCGGGACAGGGGGCCGCTTTCTTT CASSSGQGAAFF
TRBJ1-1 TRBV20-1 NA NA TGCAGTGCTAGAACAACAGACGAACGAGCTTTCTTT CSARTTDERAFF
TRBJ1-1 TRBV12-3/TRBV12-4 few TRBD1 TGTGCCAGCAGTCCACAGGGGGCATGGACTGAAGCTTTCTTT CASSPQGAWTEAFF
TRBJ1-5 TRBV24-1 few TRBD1 TGTGCCACCAGTGATGTGACAGGGGGAAATCAGCCCCAGCATTTT CATSDVTGGNQPQHF
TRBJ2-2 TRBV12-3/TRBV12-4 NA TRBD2 TGTGCCAGCAGACCTGGACACGGGAGGGACGGGGAGCTGTTTTTT CASRPGHGRDGELFF
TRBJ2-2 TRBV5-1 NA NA TGCGCCAGCAGCTTGGGGCAGGCGGACACCGGGGAGCTGTTTTTT CASSLGQADTGELFF
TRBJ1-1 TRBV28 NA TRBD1 TGTGCCAGCACTCGCCCCCGGGACAGGGGTTTTATGGACACTGAAGCTTTCTTT CASTRPRDRGFMDTEAFF
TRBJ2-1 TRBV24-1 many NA TGTGCCACCAGTGATTTTGCACTAACAAACAATGAGCAGTTCTTC CATSDFALTNNEQFF
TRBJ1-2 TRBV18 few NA TGTGCCAGCTCACCACTGGAAAGCAACTATGGCTACACCTTC CASSPLESNYGYTF
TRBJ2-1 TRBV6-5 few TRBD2 TGTGCCAGCAGTTTGGGGGAGGGAAAGAATGAGCAGTTCTTC CASSLGEGKNEQFF
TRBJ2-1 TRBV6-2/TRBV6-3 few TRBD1 TGTGCCAGCAGTTACCCGGACAGGGGATACAATGAGCAGTTCTTC CASSYPDRGYNEQFF
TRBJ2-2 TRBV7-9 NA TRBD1 TGTGCCAGCAGCTTTGGACAGGGAGCAAGCACCGGGGAGCTGTTTTTT CASSFGQGASTGELFF
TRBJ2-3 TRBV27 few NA TGTGCCAGTTATAGGACAACAGATACGCAGTATTTT CASYRTTDTQYF
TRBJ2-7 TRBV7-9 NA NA TGTGCCAGCAGGTCCCGGGACCCTACACGCGATAGGCCCTACGAGCAGTACTTC CASRSRDPTRDRPYEQYF
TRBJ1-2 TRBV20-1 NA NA TGCAGTGCTAGAATACTGGGGCAGGGCCACTATGGCTACACCTTC CSARILGQGHYGYTF
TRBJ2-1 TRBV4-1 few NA TGCGCCAGCAGCCAAGGTAGATCCGTCTTCAATGAGCAGTTCTTC CASSQGRSVFNEQFF
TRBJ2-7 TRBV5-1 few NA TGCGCCAGCAGCTTGGGGCAGGACGTTAGCGAGCAGTACTTC CASSLGQDVSEQYF
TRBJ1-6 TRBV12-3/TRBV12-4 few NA TGTGCCAGCAGTTTAGGGGGGCTCCAATTCCCCCTCCACTTT CASSLGGLQFPLHF
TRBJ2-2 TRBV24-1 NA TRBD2 TGTGCCACCGCGACTAGCGGGGGAAACACCGGGGAGCTGTTTTTT CATATSGGNTGELFF
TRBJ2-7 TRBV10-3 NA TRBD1 TGTGCCATCAAGAGGGACAGGGGGTCCTACGAGCAGTACTTC CAIKRDRGSYEQYF